The 17 T cell receptor beta chains in this list originate from one sample, sequenced in a study of shared clonotypes between healthy human individuals. The protocol was immunoSEQ multiplex PCR, while the TCRdb copy is restricted to in-frame clones and leaves out a portion. The sample lists 180,000 or so clones; over 85% were seen once. Sequenced material: naive CD4+ T cells sorted from blood. The subset was: CD45RA+ positively selected. These receptors were taken from a woman in her thirties in good health.

The chain uses TRBV5-6 and TRBJ2-1; 7 bases agree with TRBD2. The ends lost 4 bases at V and 8 bases at J; junction bases unmatched: 18. Germline values: CDR1 SGHDT, CDR2 YYEEEE. The CDR3 is made up of 17 amino acids. The CDR3: CASSAPVGEGLGHEQFF. In DNA form, the CDR3 reads TGTGCCAGCAGCGCCCCTGTTGGGGAGGGCCTTGGACATGAGCAGTTCTTC.

This sequence joins TRBV5-1 and TRBJ2-7; D gene ambiguous. CDR3 length: 13 amino acids. Germline V gene lookup returns CDR1 SGHRS and CDR2 YFSETQ. Trimming took 5 bases from V and 0 from J, leaving 9 bases between them. In nucleotides, the CDR3 is TGCGCCAGCAGTCAGGACCTCTCCTACGAGCAGTACTTC. As protein: CASSQDLSYEQYF.

CDR3: CASIRQGSMNTGELFF. As DNA, the CDR3 is TGTGCCAGCATCAGACAGGGGTCTATGAACACCGGGGAGCTGTTTTTT. The chain recombines TRBV7-8 with TRBJ2-2; TRBD1 agrees at 8 bases. V was clipped by 7 bases and J by 1 base; unmatched bases: 8. This CDR3 spans 16 amino acids. Germline CDR1 reads SGHVS; CDR2 reads FQNEAQ.

The rearrangement links TRBV30 to TRBJ1-2; D call uncertain. Germline assignment: CDR1 GTSNPN and CDR2 SVGIG (reference sequence). The V and J ends lost 5 bases and 0 bases respectively, with 10 bases between them. The CDR3 runs 13 residues. This CDR3 is CAWARDSNYGYTF. Here the CDR3 DNA reads TGTGCCTGGGCCCGAGACTCTAACTATGGCTACACCTTC.

This rearrangement joins TRBV28 to TRBJ1-2; TRBD1 might be the D (6 bases). The germline V gene encodes CDR1 MDHEN and CDR2 SYDVKM. The CDR3 extends over 12 amino acids. The V and J ends lost 1 base and 8 bases respectively, with 8 bases between them. DNA for the CDR3: TGTGCCAGCAGTTTATTGGACAGCGGCTACACCTTC. Its translation: CASSLLDSGYTF.

The chain employs TRBV6-1 and TRBJ2-7, with 12 bases fitting TRBD2. Germline-derived CDR1 and CDR2 are MNHNS and SASEGT. Trimming cost V 4 bases and J 4 bases; bases outside gene matches: 8. This CDR3 region has 16 residues. CDR3: CASSGTLAGGVYEQYF. The CDR3 DNA reads as TGTGCCAGCAGTGGGACCCTAGCGGGAGGGGTATACGAGCAGTACTTC.

J is TRBJ2-1 and V is TRBV5-1; weak D call: TRBD2 (6 bases). The length of the CDR3 is 13 residues. The germline V gene encodes CDR1 SGHRS and CDR2 YFSETQ. Trimming shortened V by 6 bases and J by 9 bases, and 16 bases separated the two germline ends. CDR3 region: CASTRTQEGEQFF. CDR3 sequence (DNA): TGCGCCAGCACCCGCACCCAGGAGGGTGAGCAGTTCTTC.

The chain couples TRBV11-3 to TRBJ2-1; unclear D gene. The V end was cut by 4 bases, the J end by 10 bases, with 20 bases between. CDR1 is SGHNT, CDR2 YENEEA, per germline. CDR3 size: 15 residues. CDR3 bases: TGTGCCAGCAGCTCTTGCACGGGTGGCCAATGCGAGCAGTTCTTC. It yields the protein CASSSCTGGQCEQFF.

The rearrangement links TRBV4-1 to TRBJ2-1; D gene ambiguous. V was clipped by 1 base and J by 5 bases, with 21 bases between them. The CDR3 is made up of 18 amino acids. The V gene's germline CDR1 is MGHRA and CDR2 YSYEKL. The CDR3 region has the DNA TGCGCCAGCAGCCAAGGAGGACGCACAGCGCCTAACAACAATGAGCAGTTCTTC. Residues: CASSQGGRTAPNNNEQFF.

This chain uses TRBV27 with TRBJ2-5; D might be TRBD1 (7 bases). V lost 6 bases and J lost 2, with 10 bases in between. The CDR3 sequence is 13 residues long. From germline, CDR1 is MNHEY and CDR2 SMNVEV (reference sequence). CDR3 sequence reads: CASSAGQQETQYF. CDR3 DNA: TGTGCCAGCAGCGCGGGACAGCAAGAGACCCAGTACTTC.

This chain links TRBV5-4 with TRBJ1-1; D is perhaps TRBD1 (5 bases). This CDR3 contains 14 residues. Germline V gene data show CDR1 as SGHNT and CDR2 as YYREEE (reference sequence). V was clipped by 4 bases and J by 5 bases, with 15 bases between them. Written as DNA, the CDR3 is TGTGCCAGCAGCCTGATGGGGGGTAGAACTGAAGCTTTCTTT. Protein sequence: CASSLMGGRTEAFF.

The rearrangement uses TRBV28 and TRBJ2-7; 7 positions match TRBD2. V was pared by 4 bases and J by 0 bases, with 3 bases of the junction left unmatched. Germline V CDR1 and CDR2: MDHEN, SYDVKM. The CDR3 consists of 14 residues. CDR3: CASSYSGSSYEQYF. The CDR3 nucleotides are TGTGCCAGCAGTTATAGCGGGTCCTCCTACGAGCAGTACTTC. Full variable domain (missing parts from reference TRBV28 and TRBJ2-7): DVKVTQSSRYLVKRTGEKVFLECVQDMDHENMFWYRQDPGLGLRLIYFSYDVKMKEKGDIPEGYSVSREKKERFSLILESASTNQTSMYLCASSYSGSSYEQYFGPGTRLTVT.

The chain couples TRBV18 to TRBJ1-4; the D is unclear. Trimming stripped 2 bases from V and 3 bases from J, with 19 bases between. Germline V gives CDR1 KGHSH, CDR2 LQKENI. CDR3 length: 18 residues. CDR3 nucleotides: TGTGCCAGCTCACCATATGTCGGAACGACGGAGGCTAATGAAAAACTGTTTTTT. This sequence encodes CASSPYVGTTEANEKLFF.

The chain is built from TRBV28 and TRBJ2-5; 9 nucleotides agree with TRBD2. Judging by the DNA end, TRBJ2-7 fits better; the J call may be wrong. The V gene's germline CDR1 is MDHEN and CDR2 SYDVKM. This CDR3 is built from 14 residues. CDR3: CASTASGKAYEQYF. In DNA form, the CDR3 reads TGTGCCAGCACGGCTAGCGGGAAGGCCTACGAGCAGTACTTC.

The chain recombines TRBV27 with TRBJ2-5; perhaps TRBD2 as D (5 bases). The J call may not be correct, given that the DNA end is closer to TRBJ2-7. CDR1 and CDR2 (germline): MNHEY, SMNVEV (reference sequence). The CDR3 totals 14 residues. CDR3 in amino acids: CASSRLGGPNEQYF. CDR3 coding DNA: TGTGCCAGCAGTCGTCTGGGCGGGCCTAACGAGCAGTACTTC.

The chain links TRBV7-2 to TRBJ2-2, with D possibly being TRBD1 or TRBD2 (5 bases each). V lost 8 bases and J 0 bases, leaving 16 bases between the germline ends. The CDR3 consists of 16 residues. Germline V gene sequence: CDR1 SGHTA, CDR2 FQGNSA. For the CDR3, the DNA is TGTGCCAGCTCGTACGGGACCCTAACGAACACCGGGGAGCTGTTTTTT. Amino acid sequence: CASSYGTLTNTGELFF.

This chain links TRBV7-9 with TRBJ1-5; TRBD1 matches at 9 bases. CDR3 size: 15 residues. J gave up 2 bases and V 6 bases, and 5 bases lay outside the gene matches. The V gene's germline CDR1 is SEHNR and CDR2 FQNEAQ (reference sequence). The CDR3 is CASRGQGKGNQPQHF. In nucleotides, the CDR3 is TGTGCCAGCAGGGGACAGGGAAAAGGCAATCAGCCCCAGCATTTT.